The clone carrying this T cell receptor beta chain was counted ten times or more. Its cognate antigen is unknown. This entry comes from a study of T-cell memory formation after mild COVID-19. Per the germline V gene, CDR1 is SGHTA and CDR2 is FQGNSA. The CDR3 loop spans 16 amino acids. J lost 2 bases, V lost 1 base, and 1 base had no gene match. Amplification by 5'RACE using constant-segment primers produced TCR alpha and TCR beta cDNA libraries that carried sample barcodes and UMIs. TCRdb re-called the 5' RACE reads through MiXCR, storing one row per CDR3 protein. The sample holds about 49,000 distinct CDR3 sequences; about 7.3% are singletons and the top ten take roughly 1.4%. Study-wide findings and caveats: For second-wave clones that peaked at day 37, SARS-CoV-2 specificity went unverified. CD4+ clones that contracted lay mainly in CM and EM; CD8+ ones lay in EMRA. CD4/CD8 balance held among clones contracting day 15 to 85, and later expanders leaned CD4+.

Source material: PBMCs or a T cell subset sorted from them (not recorded which). The chain employs TRBV7-2 and TRBJ2-5, with TRBD2 identical over 13 bases. The receptor comes from a man aged 18 to 29 who had mild COVID-19 (a few samples of this study predate the infection). Cell type and time point are not known. CDR3 in DNA: TGTGCCAGCAGCTTAGGACTAGCGGGGGGTCAAGAGACCCAGTACTTC. It encodes CASSLGLAGGQETQYF. Looking up the rest from reference TRBV7-2 and TRBJ2-5 gives the full variable domain: GAGVSQSPSNKVTEKGKDVELRCDPISGHTALYWYRQSLGQGLEFLIYFQGNSAPDKSGLPSDRFSAERTGGSVSTLTIQRTQQEDSAVYLCASSLGLAGGQETQYFGPGTRLLVL.